This T cell receptor (beta chain) was captured in a study of T cell changes during pregnancy in multiple sclerosis. Clones were read by immunoSEQ multiplex PCR, and TCRdb kept only the in-frame ones, dropping some. The table records approximately 99,000 clones, approximately 95% of them present only once. Germline V lookup: CDR1 SEHNR, CDR2 FQNEAQ (reference sequence). The CDR3 contains 17 residues. As regards this clone: An end of the junction does not agree with germline; a read error may underlie this.

This chain joins TRBV7-9 and TRBJ2-2; D is perhaps TRBD2 (6 bases). Sequenced here: peripheral blood, sampled after pregnancy. The sequence came from a female donor with multiple sclerosis, enrolled in a pregnancy study. The DNA of the CDR3 is TGTGCCAGCAGCTTAGGGACTATGTCAGTCAACAACGGGGAGCTGTTTTTT. Protein product: CASSLGTMSVNNGELFF. Variable domain in full (rest from reference TRBV7-9 and TRBJ2-2): DTGVSQNPRHKITKRGQNVTFRCDPISEHNRLYWYRQTLGQGPEFLTYFQNEAQLEKSRLLSDRFSAERPKGSFSTLEIQRTEQGDSAMYLCASSLGTMSVNNGELFFGEGSRLTVL.